The clone carrying this T cell receptor beta chain was observed a few times. What it binds is not known. These data originate in a study of vaccination and CD4 T cells after COVID-19. About the study: In culture, cells were exposed to overlapping spike peptides from SARS-CoV-2, HCoV-NL63, HCoV-OC43 and HCoV-229E. Findings of the study overall: Sampling was limited to relatively few convalescent patients, with no early post-infection timepoints studied.

Germline CDR1 is MNHNS and CDR2 is SASEGT. J gave up 0 bases and V 8 bases, and 6 bases lay outside the gene matches. This CDR3 is built from 15 residues. CD4+ T cells that had been cultured provided DNA sequenced with the Oncomine TCR Beta short-read assay. After culture, CD4+ T cells served as the source for genomic DNA extraction. TCRdb independently ran MiXCR on the PCR reads; one entry per CDR3 protein. This sample has over 5,500 distinct CDR3 sequences, with about 38% found just once. Documented treatment: 10-day PBMC culture with coronavirus spike peptide pools or control peptides (ViraFEST assay). Investigators obtained the unexposed donor's CD4+ T cells before the COVID-19 pandemic (2011-2018). The authors cultured some 1.9 million PBMCs per well with roughly 10 IU/ml IL-2 and about 10 ug/ml peptide pools. Where cells permitted, unexposed-donor CD4+ T cells were probed with SARS-CoV-2 S/N and four cold-coronavirus spikes.

The sample was CD4+ T cells from blood, cultured in vitro. V gene TRBV6-1 combines with J gene TRBJ1-5; 8 bases match TRBD1. This sequence originates from a human donor in good health. The CDR3 is CASLQGVNSNQPQHF. CDR3 DNA sequence: TGTGCCAGCCTACAGGGGGTAAATAGCAATCAGCCCCAGCATTTT.